This TCR beta chain was captured by sequencing in a study of molecular identifiers for immune sequencing clone quantification. Study-wide findings and caveats: Even with some 920,000 naive cells present, spiked Jurkat TCR RNA from one cell was reportedly detectable.

Using its own MiXCR run on the PCR reads, TCRdb lists one record per CDR3 protein. The sample contains roughly 90,000 distinct CDR3 sequences, over 15% of which appear only once. At least ten counts were recorded for this clonotype. Its specificity is unknown. The TCR comes from a human donor in good health. Some libraries in this study had Jurkat cell RNA spiked in. Sequencing input: naive CD8+ T cells from blood, with Jurkat cell RNA spiked in. The sample's subset: FACS-sorted CD8+CD4-CCR7+CD45RA+ naive T cells.

The CDR3 loop is CASSLLRGSYNEQFF. The CDR3 DNA sequence: TGTGCCAGCAGCTTGTTGCGCGGGAGTTACAATGAGCAGTTCTTC. This chain uses TRBV7-3 with TRBJ2-1; 7 bases map to TRBD2. CDR1 and CDR2 (germline): SGHTA, FQGTGA. CDR3 length equals 15 residues. The V and J ends lost 3 bases and 4 bases, in that order; junction bases with no gene match: 6.